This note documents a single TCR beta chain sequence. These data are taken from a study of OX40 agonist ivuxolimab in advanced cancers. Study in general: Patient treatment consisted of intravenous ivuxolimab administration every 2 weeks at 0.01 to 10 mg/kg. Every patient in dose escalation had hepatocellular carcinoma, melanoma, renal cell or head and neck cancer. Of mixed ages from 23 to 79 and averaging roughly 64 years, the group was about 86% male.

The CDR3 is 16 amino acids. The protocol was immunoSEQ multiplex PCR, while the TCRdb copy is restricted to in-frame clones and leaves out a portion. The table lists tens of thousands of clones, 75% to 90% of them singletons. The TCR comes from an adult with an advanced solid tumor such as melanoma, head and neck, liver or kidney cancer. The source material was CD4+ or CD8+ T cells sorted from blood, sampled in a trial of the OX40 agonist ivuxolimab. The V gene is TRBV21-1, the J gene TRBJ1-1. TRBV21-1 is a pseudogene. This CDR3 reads CASTQHLEEINTEAFF. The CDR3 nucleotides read TGTGCCAGCACCCAACACCTGGAGGAAATAAACACTGAAGCTTTCTTT.